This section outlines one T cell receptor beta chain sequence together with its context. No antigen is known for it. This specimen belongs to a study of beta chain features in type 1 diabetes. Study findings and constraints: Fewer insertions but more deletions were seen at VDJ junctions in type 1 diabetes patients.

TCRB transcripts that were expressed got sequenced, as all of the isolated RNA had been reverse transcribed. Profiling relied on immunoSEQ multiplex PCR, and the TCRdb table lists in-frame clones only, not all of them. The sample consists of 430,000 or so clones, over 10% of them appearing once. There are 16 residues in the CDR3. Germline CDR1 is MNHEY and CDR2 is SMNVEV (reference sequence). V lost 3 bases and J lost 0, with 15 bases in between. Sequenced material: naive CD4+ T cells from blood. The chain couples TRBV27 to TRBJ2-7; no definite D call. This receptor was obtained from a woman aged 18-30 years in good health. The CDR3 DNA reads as TGTGCCAGCAGTTTCTCTGCAGCCATGAGCTCCTACGAGCAGTACTTC. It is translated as CASSFSAAMSSYEQYF.